This is a list of T cell receptor beta chains from one sample in a study of blood T cell repertoires in COVID-19. Data came from immunoSEQ multiplex PCR; TCRdb stores just in-frame clones and leaves some out. The table records some 350,000 clones, 83% of them present only once. Sequenced: peripheral blood. These receptors originate from a man aged 30 to 39 with active or convalescent COVID-19. The CDR3 runs from the conserved cysteine through the conserved F or W. The order of the fields is V gene, clone size, D gene, J gene, CDR3 protein, CDR3 DNA. A D gene is named only where the DNA matches it firmly. Not every row has a clone size; where given, it reads once, few, many or a size class.

v_call: TRBV2
clone_size: NA
d_call: TRBD1
j_call: TRBJ1-3
cdr3_aa: CASSRQGALGSGNTIYF
cdr3_nt: TGTGCCAGCAGTCGACAGGGGGCTTTGGGTTCTGGAAACACCATATATTTT

v_call: TRBV27
clone_size: NA
d_call: TRBD2
j_call: TRBJ2-5
cdr3_aa: CASSLFPGRETQYF
cdr3_nt: TGTGCCAGCAGTTTATTTCCCGGGAGGGAGACCCAGTACTTC

v_call: TRBV7-2
clone_size: NA
d_call: TRBD1
j_call: TRBJ1-5
cdr3_aa: CASSIGQGMSQHF
cdr3_nt: TGTGCCAGCAGCATTGGACAGGGGATGTCCCAGCATTTT

v_call: TRBV5-1
clone_size: NA
d_call: NA
j_call: TRBJ1-4
cdr3_aa: CASRDTATNEKLFF
cdr3_nt: TGCGCCAGCAGGGATACAGCAACTAATGAAAAACTGTTTTTT

v_call: TRBV24-1
clone_size: once
d_call: NA
j_call: TRBJ2-2
cdr3_aa: CATSDSRGGVTGELFF
cdr3_nt: TGTGCCACCAGTGATTCGCGGGGCGGGGTGACCGGGGAGCTGTTTTTT

v_call: TRBV2
clone_size: NA
d_call: NA
j_call: TRBJ2-1
cdr3_aa: CASSVYKNNEQFF
cdr3_nt: TGTGCCAGCAGTGTTTACAAAAACAATGAGCAGTTCTTC

v_call: TRBV6-5
clone_size: once
d_call: TRBD2
j_call: TRBJ2-1
cdr3_aa: CASSLAGVTYNEQFF
cdr3_nt: TGTGCCAGCAGCCTTGCGGGGGTGACCTACAATGAGCAGTTCTTC

v_call: TRBV5-6
clone_size: few
d_call: TRBD1
j_call: TRBJ1-1
cdr3_aa: CASSLGQGSEAFF
cdr3_nt: TGTGCCAGCAGCTTGGGACAGGGTTCTGAAGCTTTCTTT

v_call: TRBV5-8
clone_size: few
d_call: NA
j_call: TRBJ1-2
cdr3_aa: CASIRRGPRVANYGYTF
cdr3_nt: TGTGCCAGCATCCGCCGAGGTCCCCGGGTGGCTAACTATGGCTACACCTTC

v_call: TRBV27
clone_size: once
d_call: NA
j_call: TRBJ2-2
cdr3_aa: CASTPAPFTGELFF
cdr3_nt: TGTGCCAGCACCCCCGCGCCGTTCACCGGGGAGCTGTTTTTT

v_call: TRBV6-2/TRBV6-3
clone_size: NA
d_call: TRBD2
j_call: TRBJ2-1
cdr3_aa: CASSYEGSGRPLNEQFF
cdr3_nt: TGTGCCAGCAGTTATGAAGGTAGCGGGAGGCCCCTAAATGAGCAGTTCTTC

v_call: TRBV27
clone_size: NA
d_call: TRBD1
j_call: TRBJ2-2
cdr3_aa: CASSLRGTAVTGELFF
cdr3_nt: TGTGCCAGCAGTTTAAGGGGGACAGCAGTCACCGGGGAGCTGTTTTTT

v_call: TRBV7-3
clone_size: NA
d_call: NA
j_call: TRBJ1-1
cdr3_aa: CASSLLSGFGEAFF
cdr3_nt: TGTGCCAGCAGCTTACTTTCGGGGTTCGGTGAAGCTTTCTTT

v_call: TRBV21-1
clone_size: NA
d_call: NA
j_call: TRBJ2-2
cdr3_aa: CASSPGQVCTGELFF
cdr3_nt: TGTGCCAGCAGCCCGGGACAGGTCTGCACCGGGGAGCTGTTTTTT

v_call: TRBV5-5
clone_size: NA
d_call: NA
j_call: TRBJ2-6
cdr3_aa: CASSRLSSGANVLTF
cdr3_nt: TGTGCCAGCAGTCGACTTAGCTCTGGGGCCAACGTCCTGACTTTC

v_call: TRBV7-8
clone_size: NA
d_call: NA
j_call: TRBJ1-5
cdr3_aa: CASSLSRNQPQHF
cdr3_nt: TGTGCCAGCTCACTGTCGCGGAATCAGCCCCAGCATTTT

v_call: TRBV2
clone_size: NA
d_call: NA
j_call: TRBJ2-7
cdr3_aa: CASSGSSGTNSYEQYF
cdr3_nt: TGTGCCAGCAGTGGTTCGAGCGGGACAAACTCCTACGAGCAGTACTTC

v_call: TRBV27
clone_size: NA
d_call: TRBD1
j_call: TRBJ1-1
cdr3_aa: CASSPRTGEINTEAFF
cdr3_nt: TGTGCCAGCAGTCCCCGGACAGGGGAGATTAACACTGAAGCTTTCTTT

v_call: TRBV7-8
clone_size: NA
d_call: TRBD2
j_call: TRBJ2-7
cdr3_aa: CASSPRIGLAGYEQYF
cdr3_nt: TGTGCCAGCAGCCCACGGATCGGACTAGCGGGCTACGAGCAGTACTTC

v_call: TRBV15
clone_size: once
d_call: NA
j_call: TRBJ1-2
cdr3_aa: CATSRDLQGWYGYTF
cdr3_nt: TGTGCCACCAGCAGAGACCTGCAGGGGTGGTATGGCTACACCTTC

v_call: TRBV12-5
clone_size: NA
d_call: TRBD1
j_call: TRBJ2-3
cdr3_aa: CASGQGADTQYF
cdr3_nt: TGTGCTAGTGGTCAGGGGGCAGATACGCAGTATTTT

v_call: TRBV20-1
clone_size: few
d_call: NA
j_call: TRBJ2-2
cdr3_aa: CSASGGRGDGELFF
cdr3_nt: TGCAGTGCTAGTGGGGGAAGGGGCGACGGGGAGCTGTTTTTT

v_call: TRBV10-3
clone_size: NA
d_call: NA
j_call: TRBJ2-5
cdr3_aa: CAISDGVGETQYF
cdr3_nt: TGTGCCATCAGTGACGGCGTCGGGGAGACCCAGTACTTC

v_call: TRBV18
clone_size: NA
d_call: NA
j_call: TRBJ1-5
cdr3_aa: CASSPAGRNQPQHF
cdr3_nt: TGTGCCAGCTCACCGGCAGGGAGGAATCAGCCCCAGCATTTT

v_call: TRBV6-1
clone_size: NA
d_call: NA
j_call: TRBJ2-1
cdr3_aa: CASSEERYEQFF
cdr3_nt: TGTGCCAGCAGTGAAGAGAGGTATGAGCAGTTCTTC

v_call: TRBV10-3
clone_size: NA
d_call: NA
j_call: TRBJ2-7
cdr3_aa: CAISGGKDEQYF
cdr3_nt: TGTGCCATCAGTGGCGGGAAGGACGAGCAGTACTTC

v_call: TRBV25-1
clone_size: NA
d_call: TRBD2
j_call: TRBJ2-1
cdr3_aa: CASSMWAASGATNEQFF
cdr3_nt: TGTGCCAGCAGTATGTGGGCGGCTAGCGGGGCCACCAATGAGCAGTTCTTC

v_call: TRBV19
clone_size: NA
d_call: NA
j_call: TRBJ1-2
cdr3_aa: CASSAYREGYGYTF
cdr3_nt: TGTGCCAGTAGTGCTTACAGGGAGGGCTATGGCTACACCTTC